These T cell receptor beta chains were read from a single sample in a study of CD8 T cells in Susac syndrome. TCRdb re-analysed the immunoSEQ multiplex PCR reads in MiXCR, keeping a single row per CDR3 protein. The sample yields around 280,000 distinct CDR3 sequences, under 95% seen once. The sequencing input was CD4+ T cells from PBMCs. These receptors originate from a human donor with multiple sclerosis. Both conserved end residues are trimmed from each CDR3. Fields, in order: V gene, J gene, clone size, CDR3 protein. Clone size is stated in some rows and not others, as once, few, many or a class when expanded.

>TRBV7-9|TRBJ2-4|.
ASSPGLVYRAEGKNIQY
>TRBV7-9|TRBJ1-6|.
ASSLVMGARSPLH
>TRBV18|TRBJ2-5|.
ASSPLPGGGQY
>TRBV20-1|TRBJ2-3|.
SAREGLGPDTQY
>TRBV27|TRBJ1-1|few
ASSFTLNTEAF
>TRBV6-6|TRBJ1-2|once
ASTAGEIYGYT
>TRBV12-3/TRBV12-4|TRBJ1-2|.
ASSPYQGRTGYT
>TRBV3-1|TRBJ1-6|.
ASSQAGGHSPLH
>TRBV4-1|TRBJ2-1|.
ASSQDDGGRAGRGNEQF
>TRBV13|TRBJ2-3|.
ASSQRTSRTDTQY
>TRBV25-1|TRBJ2-3|.
ASSPPAGFTDTQY
>TRBV12-3/TRBV12-4|TRBJ2-7|few
ASSLGTTTYEQY
>TRBV7-2|TRBJ2-1|.
ASSLSTGGNEQF
>TRBV11-1|TRBJ1-5|.
ARISGAYSNQPQH
>TRBV7-9|TRBJ1-1|.
ASSTQANTEAF
>TRBV6-5|TRBJ2-3|.
ASSYRRTAGSTDTQY
>TRBV2|TRBJ2-5|.
ASSERTSGETQY
>TRBV4-1|TRBJ1-5|.
ASSQEGRSSQPQH
>TRBV9|TRBJ2-5|.
ASSVGYGGAYQETQY
>TRBV7-9|TRBJ1-1|.
ASNQDGGITEAF
>TRBV10-1|TRBJ1-5|.
ASRGSGQLGVGNQPQH
>TRBV15|TRBJ2-2|.
ATSRWGQGVSGELF
>TRBV12-3/TRBV12-4|TRBJ1-2|.
ASSLRTGGHGYT
>TRBV5-1|TRBJ2-1|.
ASSPGGLAGGNEQF
>TRBV5-6|TRBJ2-2|.
ASSFRFRDRGLF
>TRBV7-9|TRBJ2-1|few
ASSSDRGGNEQF
>TRBV23-1|TRBJ1-2|.
ASPHRESEDNYGYT
>TRBV7-8|TRBJ2-3|.
ASSLNGLGDTQY
>TRBV2|TRBJ2-2|few
ASRGSGELF
>TRBV7-9|TRBJ2-2|.
ASSPGVFTGELF
>TRBV5-1|TRBJ1-1|.
ASSPLGSQEAF
>TRBV2|TRBJ1-4|.
ASRRAGPEEKLF
>TRBV10-3|TRBJ1-1|.
AISPGGNTEAF
>TRBV10-3|TRBJ2-3|.
AISETQLEPGTDTQY
>TRBV18|TRBJ2-5|.
ASSPQHRGQETQY
>TRBV7-8|TRBJ2-2|.
ASSLVEGKNTGELF
>TRBV6-6|TRBJ2-3|once
ASKASGSTDTQY